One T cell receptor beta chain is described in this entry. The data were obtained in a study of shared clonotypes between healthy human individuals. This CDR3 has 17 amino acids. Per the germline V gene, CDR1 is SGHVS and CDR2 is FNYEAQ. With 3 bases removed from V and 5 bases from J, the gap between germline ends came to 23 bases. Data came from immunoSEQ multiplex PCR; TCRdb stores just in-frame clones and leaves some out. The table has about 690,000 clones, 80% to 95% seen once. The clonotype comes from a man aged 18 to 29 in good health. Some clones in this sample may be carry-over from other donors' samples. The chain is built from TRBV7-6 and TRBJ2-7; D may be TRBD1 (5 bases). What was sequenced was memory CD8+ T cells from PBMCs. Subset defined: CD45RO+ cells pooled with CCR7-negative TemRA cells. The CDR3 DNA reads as TGTGCCAGCAGCTTGGGGCCCCGAAATGCGCCATCCCACGAGCAGTACTTC. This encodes CASSLGPRNAPSHEQYF.